The clone carrying this T cell receptor beta chain was detected a few times. Antigen: not known. Repertoires were generated with immunoSEQ multiplex PCR, while TCRdb's copy carries only in-frame clones and drops some. The sample consists of roughly 7,900 clones, approximately 80% of them appearing once. The data originate from a study of follicular helper T cells after annual influenza vaccination. Study-wide context: Sampling occurred days 0, 7 and 28 after each influenza vaccination.

Specified time point: 2015-2016 season, 7 days after influenza vaccination. Sorted blood CD4 subsets were sequenced before and after adults received seasonal inactivated influenza vaccine. Findings and limits, study-wide: ICOS+CD38+ cTfh clonality tracked population frequency, and its change tracked circulating plasmablast change. Yearly vaccinations repeatedly recalled conserved clonotypes in ICOS+CD38+ cTfh.

Germline V gives CDR1 SGHNT, CDR2 YYREEE (reference sequence). The V and J ends lost 3 bases and 6 bases, in that order; junction bases with no gene match: 5. The CDR3 has 16 amino acids. This receptor was taken from an adult who received the influenza vaccine. J is TRBJ2-2 and V is TRBV5-4, with 13 bases lining up with TRBD2. Sample: CXCR5+ CD38- circulating T follicular helper cells from blood, taken 7 days after influenza vaccination. Subset in this sample: circulating Tfh, non-naive CD4+CXCR5+PD-1+ (ICOS+CD38+ or ICOS-CD38-). The CDR3 bases are TGTGCCAGCAGCTCTGCGGGACTAGCGGGATCCGGGGAGCTGTTTTTT. Translated: CASSSAGLAGSGELFF. The whole variable domain, remainder taken from reference TRBV5-4 and TRBJ2-2, is ETGVTQSPTHLIKTRGQQVTLRCSSQSGHNTVSWYQQALGQGPQFIFQYYREEENGRGNFPPRFSGLQFPNYSSELNVNALELDDSALYLCASSSAGLAGSGELFFGEGSRLTVL.